Listed here are 6 T cell receptor beta chains from one sample, sequenced in a study of CXCR3-negative and CXCR3-positive naive CD8 T cells. TRB cDNA libraries were made by UMI-labeled 5' RACE. Each CDR3 protein gets one entry in TCRdb, which reprocessed the 5' RACE reads and gives no DNA. The sample includes approximately 130,000 distinct CDR3 sequences. The antigens of these receptors remain unknown. Study-level points and caveats: Higher TRB CDR3 hydrophobicity marked CXCR3-positive naive cells relative to CXCR3-negative naive cells.

Material: naive CXCR3+ CD8+ T cells from blood. Subset in this sample: CD45RO-CCR7+CD27+CD95- naive CD8+ T cells expressing CXCR3 (TNR3+). These receptor sequences come from a human donor in good health. Some clones in this sample may be carry-over from other donors' samples.

This chain links TRBV12-3 or TRBV12-4 with TRBJ2-1. CDR3 length: 13 amino acids. This chain's CDR3 is CASTSGFYNEQFF.

The chain carries TRBV6-5 and TRBJ2-3; TCRdb's D call, TRBD1, is unchecked because there is no DNA. The CDR3 is 15 residues long. From germline, CDR1 is MNHEY and CDR2 SVGAGI. CDR3 sequence: CASSKGTDLTDTQYF.

The gene calls are TRBV4-1 and TRBJ2-1; TCRdb's D call of TRBD2 is untestable without DNA. Germline-derived CDR1 and CDR2 are MGHRA and YSYEKL. The CDR3 sequence is 17 residues long. The CDR3 here is CASSLSGGFPFYNEQFF.

The rearrangement links TRBV5-4 to TRBJ2-1; lacking DNA, the TRBD2 call made by TCRdb goes unchecked. Germline CDR1 reads SGHNT; CDR2 reads YYREEE (reference sequence). CDR3 size: 16 residues. CDR3 amino acids: CASSFFPAGGNNEQFF.

This sequence joins TRBV4-3 and TRBJ2-7; there is no DNA to check the TCRdb D call of TRBD2. Germline values: CDR1 LGHNA, CDR2 YSLEER. The CDR3 extends over 15 amino acids. This chain's CDR3 is CASSQVEGTTYEQYF.

The rearrangement links TRBV29-1 to TRBJ2-7; the D call from TCRdb, TRBD1, cannot be confirmed without DNA. CDR3 length: 13 residues. The germline V gene has CDR1 SQVTM and CDR2 ANQGSEA. CDR3 loop: CSVGTGGSYEQYF.